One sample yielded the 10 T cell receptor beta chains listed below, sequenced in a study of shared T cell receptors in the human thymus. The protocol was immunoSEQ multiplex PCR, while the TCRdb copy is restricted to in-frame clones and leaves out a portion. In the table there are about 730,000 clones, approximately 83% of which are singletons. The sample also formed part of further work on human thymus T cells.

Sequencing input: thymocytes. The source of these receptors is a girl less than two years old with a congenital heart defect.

The chain's CDR3 is CASSFQGRQTTGELFF. In DNA form, the CDR3 reads TGTGCCAGCAGTTTCCAGGGCAGGCAGACCACCGGGGAGCTGTTTTTT. The chain joins TRBV27 to TRBJ2-2, with D tentatively TRBD1 (5 bases). V was trimmed by 3 bases and J by 4 bases, leaving 15 bases between them. Germline V gives CDR1 MNHEY, CDR2 SMNVEV (reference sequence). This CDR3 comprises 16 residues.

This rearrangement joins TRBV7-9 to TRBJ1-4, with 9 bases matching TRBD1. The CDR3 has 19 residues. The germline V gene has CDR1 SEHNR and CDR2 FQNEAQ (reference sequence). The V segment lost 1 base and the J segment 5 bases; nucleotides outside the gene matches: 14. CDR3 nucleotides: TGTGCCAGCAGCTTAGTGTGGGTCGCGGACGGGACAGGGAATGAAAAACTGTTTTTT. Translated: CASSLVWVADGTGNEKLFF.

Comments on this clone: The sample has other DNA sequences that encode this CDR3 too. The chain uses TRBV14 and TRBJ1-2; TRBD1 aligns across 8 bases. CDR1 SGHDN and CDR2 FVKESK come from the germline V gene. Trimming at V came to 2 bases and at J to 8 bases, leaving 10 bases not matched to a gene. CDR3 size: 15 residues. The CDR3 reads CASSQRPQGALGYTF. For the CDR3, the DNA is TGTGCCAGCAGCCAACGCCCTCAGGGGGCGTTGGGCTACACCTTC.

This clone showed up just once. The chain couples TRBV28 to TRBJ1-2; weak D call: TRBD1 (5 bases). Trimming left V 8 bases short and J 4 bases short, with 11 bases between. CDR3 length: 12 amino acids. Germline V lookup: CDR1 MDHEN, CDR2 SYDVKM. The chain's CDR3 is CASHLRAYGYTF. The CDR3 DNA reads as TGTGCCAGCCACCTCAGGGCCTATGGCTACACCTTC.

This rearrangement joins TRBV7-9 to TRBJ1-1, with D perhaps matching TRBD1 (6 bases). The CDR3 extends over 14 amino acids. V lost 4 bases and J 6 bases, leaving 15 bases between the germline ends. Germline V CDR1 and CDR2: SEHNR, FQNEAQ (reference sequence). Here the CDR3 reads CASSSDGEGAEAFF. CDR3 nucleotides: TGTGCCAGCAGCTCGGACGGTGAGGGGGCTGAAGCTTTCTTT. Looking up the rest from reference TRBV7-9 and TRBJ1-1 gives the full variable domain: DTGVSQNPRHKITKRGQNVTFRCDPISEHNRLYWYRQTLGQGPEFLTYFQNEAQLEKSRLLSDRFSAERPKGSFSTLEIQRTEQGDSAMYLCASSSDGEGAEAFFGQGTRLTVV.

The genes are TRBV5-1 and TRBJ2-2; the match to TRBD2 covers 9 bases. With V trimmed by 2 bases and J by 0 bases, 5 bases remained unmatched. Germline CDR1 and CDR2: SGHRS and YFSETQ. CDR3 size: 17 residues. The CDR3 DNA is TGCGCCAGCAGCTTAGTAGCGGGGGACGCGAACACCGGGGAGCTGTTTTTT. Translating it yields CASSLVAGDANTGELFF.

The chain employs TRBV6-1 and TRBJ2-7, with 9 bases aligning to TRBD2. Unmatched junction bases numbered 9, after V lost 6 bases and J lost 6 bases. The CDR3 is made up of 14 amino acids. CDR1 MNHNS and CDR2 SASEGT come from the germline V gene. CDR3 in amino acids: CASRSTSGQVEQYF. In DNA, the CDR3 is TGTGCCAGCAGATCGACTAGCGGCCAGGTCGAGCAGTACTTC.

The CDR3 DNA sequence: TGCAGCGTGGGAGTTCCGGGACAGGGGGCCTACGAGCAGTACTTC. As protein: CSVGVPGQGAYEQYF. The chain employs TRBV29-1 and TRBJ2-7, with 11 bases lining up with TRBD1. Trimming cost V 6 bases and J 2 bases; bases outside gene matches: 9. This CDR3 has 15 residues. Germline-derived CDR1 and CDR2 are SQVTM and ANQGSEA.

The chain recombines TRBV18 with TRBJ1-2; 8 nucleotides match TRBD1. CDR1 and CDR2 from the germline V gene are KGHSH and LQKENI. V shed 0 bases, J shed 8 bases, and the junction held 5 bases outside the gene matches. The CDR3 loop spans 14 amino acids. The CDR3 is CASSPPDRAEGYTF. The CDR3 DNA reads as TGTGCCAGCTCACCACCGGACAGGGCAGAAGGCTACACCTTC.

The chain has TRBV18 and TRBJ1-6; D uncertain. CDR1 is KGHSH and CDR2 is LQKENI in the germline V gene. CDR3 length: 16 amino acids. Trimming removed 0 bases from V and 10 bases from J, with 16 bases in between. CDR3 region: CASSPPPGKHRSPLHF. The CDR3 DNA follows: TGTGCCAGCTCACCACCCCCAGGCAAACACAGATCACCCCTCCACTTT.